Presented here are 14 T cell receptor beta chains from one specimen sequenced in a study of T cell responses to AZD1222 COVID-19 vaccine. Clones were sequenced by immunoSEQ multiplex PCR, and TCRdb holds only the in-frame ones, with some missing. This table holds under 130,000 clones, 70% to 90% found once. The sequencing used peripheral blood, collected 28 days after the second AZD1222 dose. The receptors originated from an adult who received the AZD1222 COVID-19 vaccine.

The chain uses TRBV7-8 and TRBJ2-7; 7 bases agree with TRBD1. The CDR3 is made up of 15 amino acids. Germline V gene data show CDR1 as SGHVS and CDR2 as FQNEAQ. With 3 bases clipped from V and 5 bases from J, the junction kept 10 bases outside the gene matches. The CDR3 reads CASSFNRDSHHEQYF. CDR3 in DNA: TGTGCCAGCAGCTTCAACCGGGACAGTCATCACGAGCAGTACTTC.

The chain joins TRBV20-1 to TRBJ2-1, with D uncertain. Germline V gene data show CDR1 as DFQATT and CDR2 as SNEGSKA (reference sequence). V was cut by 6 bases and J by 7 bases, with 10 bases left in between. The CDR3 is 11 residues long. CDR3 in DNA: TGCAGTGCCCAAGCACAGAATGAGCAGTTCTTC. It is translated as CSAQAQNEQFF.

This sequence joins TRBV5-1 and TRBJ2-7; the D call may be TRBD1 or TRBD2 (5 bases each). This CDR3 has 15 amino acids. Germline values: CDR1 SGHRS, CDR2 YFSETQ. V was trimmed by 5 bases and J by 5 bases, leaving 20 bases between them. The CDR3 nucleotides read TGCGCCAGCAGACGGCGAGGGGATCAACGGGACGAGCAGTACTTC. Encoded protein: CASRRRGDQRDEQYF.

This chain connects TRBV3-1 (or the pseudogene TRBV3-2) to TRBJ2-2, with 10 positions matching TRBD2. The V gene end was trimmed by 6 bases and the J gene end by 0 bases; junction bases not matched to a gene: 7. Germline assignment: CDR1 LGHDT and CDR2 YNNKEL (reference sequence). CDR3 length equals 17 residues. The CDR3 region has the DNA TGTGCCAGCAGGCCCCCTAGCGGGAGCTCGAACACCGGGGAGCTGTTTTTT. Protein sequence: CASRPPSGSSNTGELFF.

The chain carries TRBV15 and TRBJ2-3, with D unclear. CDR1 is LNHNV, CDR2 YYDKDF, per germline (reference sequence). V was trimmed by 5 bases and J by 0 bases, leaving 9 bases between them. The CDR3 contains 14 residues. The CDR3 region is CATSVQKSTDTQYF. CDR3 sequence (DNA): TGTGCCACCAGCGTACAAAAGAGCACAGATACGCAGTATTTT. Supplemented by reference TRBV15 and TRBJ2-3, the full variable domain reads DAMVIQNPRYQVTQFGKPVTLSCSQTLNHNVMYWYQQKSSQAPKLLFHYYDKDFNNEADTPDNFQSRRPNTSFCFLDIRSPGLGDTAMYLCATSVQKSTDTQYFGPGTRLTVL.

This clone was counted only a few times. This sequence joins TRBV7-6 and TRBJ2-2; 11 nucleotides match TRBD1. CDR3 size: 17 residues. The V gene end was trimmed by 1 base and the J gene end by 3 bases; junction bases not matched to a gene: 4. Germline V gives CDR1 SGHVS, CDR2 FNYEAQ. The CDR3 loop is CASSLGTGGYDTGELFF. The CDR3, as DNA: TGTGCCAGCAGCTTAGGGACAGGGGGCTACGACACCGGGGAGCTGTTTTTT. The variable domain in full, with the rest retrieved from reference TRBV7-6 and TRBJ2-2, is GAGVSQSPRYKVTKRGQDVALRCDPISGHVSLYWYRQALGQGPEFLTYFNYEAQQDKSGLPNDRFSAERPEGSISTLTIQRTEQRDSAMYRCASSLGTGGYDTGELFFGEGSRLTVL.

The chain links TRBV6-5 to TRBJ1-2, with D perhaps TRBD1 (5 bases). The germline CDR1 and CDR2 sequences are MNHEY and SVGAGI. The length of the CDR3 is 15 residues. Trimming removed 5 bases from V and 0 bases from J, with 13 bases in between. DNA of the CDR3: TGTGCCAGCAGTCAAAACTGGGGGTCTAACTATGGCTACACCTTC. Its translation is CASSQNWGSNYGYTF.

This clone was detected only a few times. This chain connects TRBV7-9 to TRBJ1-1; D gene unclear. Germline CDR1 is SEHNR and CDR2 is FQNEAQ (reference sequence). Trimming removed 4 bases at V and 7 bases at J, with 10 bases between. The CDR3 spans 12 residues. The CDR3: CASSWTPVEAFF. The CDR3 DNA reads TGTGCCAGCAGCTGGACGCCAGTTGAAGCTTTCTTT. The full variable domain, with the rest looked up from reference TRBV7-9 and TRBJ1-1, is DTGVSQNPRHKITKRGQNVTFRCDPISEHNRLYWYRQTLGQGPEFLTYFQNEAQLEKSRLLSDRFSAERPKGSFSTLEIQRTEQGDSAMYLCASSWTPVEAFFGQGTRLTVV.

This clone was observed once. The genes are TRBV7-8 and TRBJ2-1; no reliable D call. Deletions cut 5 bases from V and 10 bases from J, with 9 bases between. Germline V gene lookup returns CDR1 SGHVS and CDR2 FQNEAQ. The CDR3 covers 11 residues. This CDR3 reads CASSRVIEQFF. Here the CDR3 DNA reads TGTGCCAGCAGCCGAGTTATAGAGCAGTTCTTC.

The chain recombines TRBV9 with TRBJ2-1; 8 nucleotides line up with TRBD1. From germline, CDR1 is SGDLS and CDR2 YYNGEE. The CDR3 is 13 amino acids. V trimming: 3 bases; J trimming: 6 bases; junction bases outside the gene matches: 2. The DNA for the CDR3 is TGTGCCAGCAGCGGAACAGGGGGCAATGAGCAGTTCTTC. Its translation is CASSGTGGNEQFF.

The V call is TRBV11-2, the J call TRBJ2-7; no reliable D call. Trimming removed 0 bases at V and 6 bases at J, with 6 bases between. This CDR3 is built from 12 residues. CDR1 and CDR2 (germline): SGHAT, FQNNGV. The CDR3 spells CASSLDGFEQYF. The CDR3, as DNA: TGTGCCAGCAGCTTAGATGGCTTCGAGCAGTACTTC. Supplemented by reference TRBV11-2 and TRBJ2-7, the full variable domain reads EAGVAQSPRYKIIEKRQSVAFWCNPISGHATLYWYQQILGQGPKLLIQFQNNGVVDDSQLPKDRFSAERLKGVDSTLKIQPAKLEDSAVYLCASSLDGFEQYFGPGTRLTVT.

The V call is TRBV2, the J call TRBJ2-5; 9 nucleotides align to TRBD1. Germline loops: CDR1 SNHLY, CDR2 FYNNEI. This CDR3 has 14 amino acids. Germline trimming cut 6 bases from V and 3 bases from J; bases unmatched to any gene: 5. CDR3 protein: CASSLRTGEETQYF. The CDR3, as DNA: TGTGCCAGCAGCCTCCGGACAGGGGAAGAGACCCAGTACTTC.

The rearrangement links TRBV5-6 to TRBJ2-1, with 15 positions matching TRBD2. Germline CDR1 is SGHDT and CDR2 is YYEEEE. V shed 2 bases, J shed 7 bases, and the junction held 4 bases outside the gene matches. The CDR3 covers 16 residues. The DNA of the CDR3 is TGTGCCAGCAGCTTTTTAGGGACTAGCGGGGGGAATGAGCAGTTCTTC. Protein: CASSFLGTSGGNEQFF.

The V call is TRBV7-3, the J call TRBJ2-1; D call uncertain. Germline loops: CDR1 SGHTA, CDR2 FQGTGA. The germline V and J ends were trimmed by 2 bases and 10 bases, with 12 bases remaining between them. The length of the CDR3 is 13 residues. In nucleotides, the CDR3 is TGTGCCAGCAGCTTAGGCCAGTATTCAGAGCAGTTCTTC. Translated, it gives CASSLGQYSEQFF.